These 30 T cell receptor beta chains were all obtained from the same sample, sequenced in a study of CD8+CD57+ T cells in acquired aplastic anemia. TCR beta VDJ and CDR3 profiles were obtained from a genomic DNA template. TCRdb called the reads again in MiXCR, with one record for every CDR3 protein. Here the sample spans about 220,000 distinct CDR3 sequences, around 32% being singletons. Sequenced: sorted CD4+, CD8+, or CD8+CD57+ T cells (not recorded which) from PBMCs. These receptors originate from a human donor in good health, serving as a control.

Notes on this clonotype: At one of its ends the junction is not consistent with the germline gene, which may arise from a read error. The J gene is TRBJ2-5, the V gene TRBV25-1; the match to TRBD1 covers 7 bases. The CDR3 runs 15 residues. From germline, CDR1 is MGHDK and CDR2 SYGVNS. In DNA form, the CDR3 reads TGTGCCAGCAGCGCAAGACCGGGACAGCAAGGGACCCAGTACTTC. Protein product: CASSARPGQQGTQYF.

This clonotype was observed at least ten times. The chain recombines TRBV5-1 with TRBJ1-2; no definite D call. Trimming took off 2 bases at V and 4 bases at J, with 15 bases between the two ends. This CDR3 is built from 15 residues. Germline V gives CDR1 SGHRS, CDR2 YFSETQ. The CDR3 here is CASSLGERDGYGYTF. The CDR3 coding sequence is TGCGCCAGCAGCTTAGGAGAAAGGGATGGCTATGGCTACACCTTC.

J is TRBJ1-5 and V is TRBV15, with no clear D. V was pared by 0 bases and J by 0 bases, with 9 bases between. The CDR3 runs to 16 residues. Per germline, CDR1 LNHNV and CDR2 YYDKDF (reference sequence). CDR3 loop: CATSRDQAYSNQPQHF. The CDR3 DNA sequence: TGTGCCACCAGCAGAGATCAGGCCTATAGCAATCAGCCCCAGCATTTT.

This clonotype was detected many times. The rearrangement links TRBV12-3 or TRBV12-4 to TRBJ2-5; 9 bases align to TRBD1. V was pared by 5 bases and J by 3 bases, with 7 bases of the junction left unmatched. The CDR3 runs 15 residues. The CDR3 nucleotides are TGTGCCAGCAGTGTCGGTACAGGGGGCGAAGAGACCCAGTACTTC. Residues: CASSVGTGGEETQYF.

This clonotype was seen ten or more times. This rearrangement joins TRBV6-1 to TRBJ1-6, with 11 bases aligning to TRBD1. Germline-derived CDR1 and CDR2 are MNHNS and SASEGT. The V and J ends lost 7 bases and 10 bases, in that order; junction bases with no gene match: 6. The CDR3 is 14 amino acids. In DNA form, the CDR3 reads TGTGCCAGCACTAAGGGACAGGGGGTCTCACCCCTCCACTTT. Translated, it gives CASTKGQGVSPLHF.

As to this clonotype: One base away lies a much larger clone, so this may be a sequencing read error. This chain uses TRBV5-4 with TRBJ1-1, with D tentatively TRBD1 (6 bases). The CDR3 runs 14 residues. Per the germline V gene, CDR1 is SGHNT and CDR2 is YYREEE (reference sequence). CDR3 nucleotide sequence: TGTGCCAGCAACTTGGCCGATGGACAGCGCCAAGCTTTCTTT. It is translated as CASNLADGQRQAFF.

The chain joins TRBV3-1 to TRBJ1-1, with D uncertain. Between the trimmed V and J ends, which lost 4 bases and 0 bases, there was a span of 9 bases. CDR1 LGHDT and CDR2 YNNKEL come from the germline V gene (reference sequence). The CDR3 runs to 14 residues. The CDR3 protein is CASSPNTLNTEAFF. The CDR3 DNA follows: TGTGCCAGCAGCCCCAATACACTGAACACTGAAGCTTTCTTT. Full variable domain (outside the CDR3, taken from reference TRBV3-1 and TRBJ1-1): DTAVSQTPKYLVTQMGNDKSIKCEQNLGHDTMYWYKQDSKKFLKIMFSYNNKELIINETVPNRFSPKSPDKAHLNLHINSLELGDSAVYFCASSPNTLNTEAFFGQGTRLTVV.

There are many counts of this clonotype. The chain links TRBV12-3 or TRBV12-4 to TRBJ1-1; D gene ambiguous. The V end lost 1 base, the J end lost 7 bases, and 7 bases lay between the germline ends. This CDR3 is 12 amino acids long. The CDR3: CASSLVAVEAFF. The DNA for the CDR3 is TGTGCCAGCAGTTTAGTGGCCGTTGAAGCTTTCTTT.

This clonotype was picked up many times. CDR3 loop: CASSYHSGRAHANEQFF. The CDR3 DNA is TGTGCCAGCAGCTACCACAGCGGGAGGGCCCATGCCAATGAGCAGTTCTTC. This rearrangement joins TRBV14 to TRBJ2-1, with 10 positions matching TRBD2. Germline assignment: CDR1 SGHDN and CDR2 FVKESK. The CDR3 is made up of 17 amino acids. With 5 bases clipped from V and 6 bases from J, the junction kept 13 bases outside the gene matches.

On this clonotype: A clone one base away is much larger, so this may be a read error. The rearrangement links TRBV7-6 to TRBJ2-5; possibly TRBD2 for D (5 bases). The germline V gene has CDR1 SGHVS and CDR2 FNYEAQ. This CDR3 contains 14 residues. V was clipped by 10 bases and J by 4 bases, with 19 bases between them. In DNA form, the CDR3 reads TGTGCCAACACCAGAGGATCTAGCTTAGAGACCCAGTACTTC. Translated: CANTRGSSLETQYF. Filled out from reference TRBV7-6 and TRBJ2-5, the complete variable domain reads GAGVSQSPRYKVTKRGQDVALRCDPISGHVSLYWYRQALGQGPEFLTYFNYEAQQDKSGLPNDRFSAERPEGSISTLTIQRTEQRDSAMYRCANTRGSSLETQYFGPGTRLLVL.

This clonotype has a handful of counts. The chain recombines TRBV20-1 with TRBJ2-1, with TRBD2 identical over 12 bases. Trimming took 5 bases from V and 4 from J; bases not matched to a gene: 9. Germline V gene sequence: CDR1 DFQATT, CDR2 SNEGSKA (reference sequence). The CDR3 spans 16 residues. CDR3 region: CSAQRLAGDSYNEQFF. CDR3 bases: TGCAGTGCTCAAAGACTAGCGGGGGATTCATACAATGAGCAGTTCTTC.

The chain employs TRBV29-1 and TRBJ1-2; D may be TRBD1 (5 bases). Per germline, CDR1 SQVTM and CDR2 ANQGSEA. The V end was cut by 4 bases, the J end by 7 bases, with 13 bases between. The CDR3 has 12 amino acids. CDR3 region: CSVVRGVAGYTF. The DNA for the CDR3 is TGCAGCGTTGTCAGAGGGGTTGCTGGCTACACCTTC.

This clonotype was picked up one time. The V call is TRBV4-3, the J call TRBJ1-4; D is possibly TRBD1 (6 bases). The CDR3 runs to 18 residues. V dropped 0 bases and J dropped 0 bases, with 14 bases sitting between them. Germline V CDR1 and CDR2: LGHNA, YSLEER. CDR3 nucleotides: TGCGCCAGCAGCCAAGATCCTGGACAGTTTGCAACTAATGAAAAACTGTTTTTT. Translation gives CASSQDPGQFATNEKLFF.

The chain's CDR3 is CASSFSGEPYNEQFF. Here the CDR3 DNA reads TGTGCCAGCAGCTTTTCGGGAGAACCTTACAATGAGCAGTTCTTC. The chain recombines TRBV7-2 with TRBJ2-1; the D gene is possibly TRBD2 (6 bases). This CDR3 is built from 15 residues. Germline CDR1 is SGHTA and CDR2 is FQGNSA. Trimming cost V 3 bases and J 4 bases, with 13 bases left between them.

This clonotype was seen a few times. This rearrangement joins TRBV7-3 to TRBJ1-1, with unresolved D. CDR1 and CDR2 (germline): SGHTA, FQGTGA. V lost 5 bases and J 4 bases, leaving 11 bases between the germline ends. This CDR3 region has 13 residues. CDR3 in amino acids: CASSQELVTEAFF. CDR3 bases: TGTGCCAGCAGCCAAGAGCTGGTCACTGAAGCTTTCTTT.

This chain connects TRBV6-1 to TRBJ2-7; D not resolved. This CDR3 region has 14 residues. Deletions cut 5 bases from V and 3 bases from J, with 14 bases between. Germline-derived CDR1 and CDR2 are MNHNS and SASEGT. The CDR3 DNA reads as TGTGCCAGCAGTAGCCGACGAAGCAACTACGAGCAGTACTTC. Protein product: CASSSRRSNYEQYF.

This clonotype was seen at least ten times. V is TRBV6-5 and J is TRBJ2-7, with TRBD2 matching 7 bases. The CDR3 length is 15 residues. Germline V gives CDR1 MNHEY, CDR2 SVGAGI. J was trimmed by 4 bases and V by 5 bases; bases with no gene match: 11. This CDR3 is CASSPMAGGGYEQYF. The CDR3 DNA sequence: TGTGCCAGCAGTCCGATGGCTGGCGGGGGATACGAGCAGTACTTC.

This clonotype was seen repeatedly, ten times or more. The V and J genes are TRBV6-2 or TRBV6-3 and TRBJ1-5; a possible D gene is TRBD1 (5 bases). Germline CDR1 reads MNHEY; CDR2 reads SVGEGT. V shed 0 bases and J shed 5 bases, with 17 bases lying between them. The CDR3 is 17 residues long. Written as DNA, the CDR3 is TGTGCCAGCAGTTACTCGATGGTAGGGGCAGGGTATCAGCCCCAGCATTTT. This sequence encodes CASSYSMVGAGYQPQHF.

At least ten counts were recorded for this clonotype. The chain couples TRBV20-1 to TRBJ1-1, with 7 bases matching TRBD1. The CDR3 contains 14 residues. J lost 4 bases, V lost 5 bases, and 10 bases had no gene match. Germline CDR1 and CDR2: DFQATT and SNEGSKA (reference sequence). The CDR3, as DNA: TGCAGTGCTGATGATCCCAGGGGGGGCACTGAAGCTTTCTTT. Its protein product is CSADDPRGGTEAFF.

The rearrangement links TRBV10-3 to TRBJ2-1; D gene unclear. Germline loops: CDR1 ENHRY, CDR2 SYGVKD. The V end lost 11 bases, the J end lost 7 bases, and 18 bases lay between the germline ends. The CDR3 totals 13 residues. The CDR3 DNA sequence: TGTGCCGCAGCCACAACGACGCTGAATGAGCAGTTCTTC. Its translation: CAAATTTLNEQFF.

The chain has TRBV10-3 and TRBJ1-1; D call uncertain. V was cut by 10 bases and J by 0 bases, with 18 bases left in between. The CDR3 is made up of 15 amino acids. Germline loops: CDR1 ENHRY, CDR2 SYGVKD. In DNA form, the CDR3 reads TGTGCCACCCGGCATGGCGGTCACATGAACACTGAAGCTTTCTTT. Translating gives CATRHGGHMNTEAFF.

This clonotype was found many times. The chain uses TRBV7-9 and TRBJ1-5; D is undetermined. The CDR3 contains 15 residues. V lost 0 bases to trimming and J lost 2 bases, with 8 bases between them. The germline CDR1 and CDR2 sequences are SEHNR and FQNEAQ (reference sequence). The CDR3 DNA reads TGTGCCAGCAGCTTAGCGCGCTGGGGCAATCAGCCCCAGCATTTT. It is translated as CASSLARWGNQPQHF.

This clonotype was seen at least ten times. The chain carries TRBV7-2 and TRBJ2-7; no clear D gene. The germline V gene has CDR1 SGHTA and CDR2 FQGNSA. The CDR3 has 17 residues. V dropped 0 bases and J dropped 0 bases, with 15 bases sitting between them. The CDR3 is CASSLAHSLLSSYEQYF. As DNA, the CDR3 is TGTGCCAGCAGCTTAGCGCATTCGCTTTTGAGCTCCTACGAGCAGTACTTC.

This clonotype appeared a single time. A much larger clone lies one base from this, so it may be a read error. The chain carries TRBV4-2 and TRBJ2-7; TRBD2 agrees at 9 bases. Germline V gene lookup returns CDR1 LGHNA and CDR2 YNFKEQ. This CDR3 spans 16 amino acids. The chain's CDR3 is CASNQDRLAGSYEQYF. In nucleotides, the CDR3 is TGTGCCAGCAACCAAGATCGGCTAGCGGGGTCCTACGAGCAGTACTTC.

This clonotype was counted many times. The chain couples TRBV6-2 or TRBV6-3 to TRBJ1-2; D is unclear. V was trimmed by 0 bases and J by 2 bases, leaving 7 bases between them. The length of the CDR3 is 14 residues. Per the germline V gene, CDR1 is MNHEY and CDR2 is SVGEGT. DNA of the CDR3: TGTGCCAGCAGTTACTCGATTGGGAACTATGGCTACACCTTC. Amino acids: CASSYSIGNYGYTF.

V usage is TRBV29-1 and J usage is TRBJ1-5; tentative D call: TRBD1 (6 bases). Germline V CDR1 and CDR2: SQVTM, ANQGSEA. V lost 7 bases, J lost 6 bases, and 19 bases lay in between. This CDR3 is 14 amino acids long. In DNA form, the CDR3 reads TGCAGCGCCGCCATCGGACAGATGGGTCAGCCCCAGCATTTT. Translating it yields CSAAIGQMGQPQHF. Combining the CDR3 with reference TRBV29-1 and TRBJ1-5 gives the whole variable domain SAVISQKPSRDICQRGTSLTIQCQVDSQVTMMFWYRQQPGQSLTLIATANQGSEATYESGFVIDKFPISRPNLTFSTLTVSNMSPEDSSIYLCSAAIGQMGQPQHFGDGTRLSIL.

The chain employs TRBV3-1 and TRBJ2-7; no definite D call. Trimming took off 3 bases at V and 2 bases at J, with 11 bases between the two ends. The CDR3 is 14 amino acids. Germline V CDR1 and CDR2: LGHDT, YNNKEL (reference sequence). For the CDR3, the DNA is TGTGCCAGCAGCCATGGGCAGATCACCTACGAGCAGTACTTC. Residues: CASSHGQITYEQYF.

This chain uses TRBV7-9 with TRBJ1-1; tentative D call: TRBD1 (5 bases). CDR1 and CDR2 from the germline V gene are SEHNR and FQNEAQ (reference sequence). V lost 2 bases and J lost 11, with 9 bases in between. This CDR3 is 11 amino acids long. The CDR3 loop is CASSLKGEAFF. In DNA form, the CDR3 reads TGTGCCAGCAGCTTAAAAGGGGAGGCTTTCTTT.

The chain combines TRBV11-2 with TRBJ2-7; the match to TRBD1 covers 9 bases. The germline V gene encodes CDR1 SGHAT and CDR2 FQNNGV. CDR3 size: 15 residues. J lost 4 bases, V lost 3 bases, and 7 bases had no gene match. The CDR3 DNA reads TGTGCCAGCAGCTTGGACCCGGGACAGGGTTACGAGCAGTACTTC. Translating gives CASSLDPGQGYEQYF. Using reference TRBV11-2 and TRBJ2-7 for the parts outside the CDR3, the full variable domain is EAGVAQSPRYKIIEKRQSVAFWCNPISGHATLYWYQQILGQGPKLLIQFQNNGVVDDSQLPKDRFSAERLKGVDSTLKIQPAKLEDSAVYLCASSLDPGQGYEQYFGPGTRLTVT.

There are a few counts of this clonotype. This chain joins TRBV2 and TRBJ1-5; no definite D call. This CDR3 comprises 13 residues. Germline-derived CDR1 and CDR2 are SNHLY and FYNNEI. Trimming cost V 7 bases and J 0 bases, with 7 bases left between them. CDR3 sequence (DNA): TGTGCCAGCATGCTGGATAGCAATCAGCCCCAGCATTTT. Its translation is CASMLDSNQPQHF.